The entry below gives a single T cell receptor beta chain sequence along with its context. This record comes from a study of control samples from healthy donors and cancer patients. Germline V gene sequence: CDR1 MNHEY, CDR2 SVGEGT. The CDR3 contains 15 residues. Trimming left V 6 bases short and J 2 bases short, with 14 bases between. Here immunoSEQ multiplex PCR was the method, and the copy in TCRdb shows in-frame clones only, minus some. Of roughly 130,000 clones in the sample, about 92% were seen once. Material for sequencing was PBMCs. This receptor was taken from a man aged 50 to 59 with head and neck cancer. V is TRBV6-2 or TRBV6-3 and J is TRBJ1-5, with D hard to call. The CDR3 DNA follows: TGTGCCAGCAGCGAAACACCCCGGGGCAATCAGCCCCAGCATTTT. Translation: CASSETPRGNQPQHF.